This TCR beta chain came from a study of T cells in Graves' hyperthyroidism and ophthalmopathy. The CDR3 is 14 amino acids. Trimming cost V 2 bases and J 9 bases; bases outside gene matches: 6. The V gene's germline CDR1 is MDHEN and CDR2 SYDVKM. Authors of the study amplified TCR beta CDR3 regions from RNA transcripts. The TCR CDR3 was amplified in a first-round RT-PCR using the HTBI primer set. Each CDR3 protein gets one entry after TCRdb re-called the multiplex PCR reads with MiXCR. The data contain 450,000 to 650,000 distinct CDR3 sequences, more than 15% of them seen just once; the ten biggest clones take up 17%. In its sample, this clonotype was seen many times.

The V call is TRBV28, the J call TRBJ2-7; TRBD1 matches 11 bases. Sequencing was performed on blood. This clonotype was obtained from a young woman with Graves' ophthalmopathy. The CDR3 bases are TGTGCCAGCAGTTTAGGACAGGGGGCGAATGCGCAGTACTTC. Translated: CASSLGQGANAQYF.